This T cell receptor (beta chain) was sequenced during a study of blood T cell repertoires in COVID-19. Study-level information: The study drew acute and convalescent COVID-19 samples from the United States, Italy and Spain. The analysed material was cDNA or gDNA that came from T cells, B-cell-depleted T cells, or PBMCs.

Trimming pared 4 bases from V and 6 bases from J, leaving 7 bases between. The CDR3 is 11 residues long. CDR1 is SNHLY, CDR2 FYNNEI, per germline. How the authors handled the data: Reference gene primer amplification gave nucleated cell count estimates. Generated by immunoSEQ multiplex PCR, the TCRdb table keeps only in-frame clones and is missing some. The V and J calls and clone size were taken over from that table, and D and trimming were inferred from the DNA. The data hold roughly 75,000 clones, with around 89% observed a single time. The sample was peripheral blood. The sequence came from a man between 60 and 75 years old with acute or convalescent COVID-19. The chain links TRBV2 to TRBJ2-7, with unresolved D. CDR3 residues: CASSVVSEQYF. The DNA for the CDR3 is TGTGCCAGCAGTGTCGTTTCCGAGCAGTACTTC.